This T cell receptor (beta chain) stems from a study of control samples from healthy donors and cancer patients. Sequencing used immunoSEQ multiplex PCR; TCRdb keeps in-frame clones, though not all of them. This table holds tens of thousands of clones, around 90% found once. CDR1 SEHNR and CDR2 FQNEAQ come from the germline V gene (reference sequence). The CDR3 totals 16 residues. V dropped 5 bases and J dropped 4 bases, with 20 bases sitting between them. The clonotype was recovered from a woman aged 60-75 years with head and neck cancer. Sequenced sample: PBMCs. This rearrangement joins TRBV7-9 to TRBJ1-1, with D possibly TRBD1 on 5 matching bases. CDR3 sequence: CASSPWTGGVRTEAFF. The CDR3 DNA follows: TGTGCCAGCAGCCCCTGGACTGGGGGAGTTCGCACTGAAGCTTTCTTT.